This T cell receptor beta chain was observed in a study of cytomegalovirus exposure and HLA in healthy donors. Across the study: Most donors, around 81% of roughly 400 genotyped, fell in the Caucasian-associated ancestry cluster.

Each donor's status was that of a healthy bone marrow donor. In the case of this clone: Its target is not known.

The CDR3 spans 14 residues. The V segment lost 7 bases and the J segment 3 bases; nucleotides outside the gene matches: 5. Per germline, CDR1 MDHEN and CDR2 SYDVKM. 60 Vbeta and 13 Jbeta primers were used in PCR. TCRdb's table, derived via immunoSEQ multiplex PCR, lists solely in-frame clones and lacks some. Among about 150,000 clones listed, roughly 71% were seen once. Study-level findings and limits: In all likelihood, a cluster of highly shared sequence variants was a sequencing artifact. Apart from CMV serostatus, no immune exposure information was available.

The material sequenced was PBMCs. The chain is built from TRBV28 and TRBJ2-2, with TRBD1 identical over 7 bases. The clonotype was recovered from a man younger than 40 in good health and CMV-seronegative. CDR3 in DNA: TGTGCCAGCACGGATACAGGGGACACCGGGGAGCTGTTTTTT. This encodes CASTDTGDTGELFF.